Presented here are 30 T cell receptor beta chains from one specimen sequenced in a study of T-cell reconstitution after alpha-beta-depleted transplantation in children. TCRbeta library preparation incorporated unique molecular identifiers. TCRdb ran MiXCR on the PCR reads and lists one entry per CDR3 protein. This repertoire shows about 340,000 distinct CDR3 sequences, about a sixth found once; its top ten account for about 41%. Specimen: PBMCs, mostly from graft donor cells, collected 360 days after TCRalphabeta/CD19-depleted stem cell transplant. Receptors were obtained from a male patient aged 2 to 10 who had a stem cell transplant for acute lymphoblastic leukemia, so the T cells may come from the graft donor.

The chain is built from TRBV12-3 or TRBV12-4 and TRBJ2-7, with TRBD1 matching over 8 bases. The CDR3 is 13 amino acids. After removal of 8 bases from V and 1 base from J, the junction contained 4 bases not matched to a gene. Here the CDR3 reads CASGQGPSYEQYF. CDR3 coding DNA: TGTGCCAGCGGACAGGGCCCGTCCTACGAGCAGTACTTC.

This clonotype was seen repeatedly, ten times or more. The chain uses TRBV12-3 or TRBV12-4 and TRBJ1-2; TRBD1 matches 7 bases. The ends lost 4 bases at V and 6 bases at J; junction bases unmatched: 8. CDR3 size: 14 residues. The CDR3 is CASSSGRGDDGYTF. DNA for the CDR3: TGTGCCAGCAGTTCCGGCAGGGGGGACGATGGCTACACCTTC.

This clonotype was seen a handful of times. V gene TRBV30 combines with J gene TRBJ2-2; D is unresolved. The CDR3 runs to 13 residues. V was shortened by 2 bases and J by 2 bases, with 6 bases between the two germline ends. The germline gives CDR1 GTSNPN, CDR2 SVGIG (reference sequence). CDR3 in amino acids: CAWSPYNTGELFF. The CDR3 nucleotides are TGTGCCTGGAGTCCCTATAACACCGGGGAGCTGTTTTTT.

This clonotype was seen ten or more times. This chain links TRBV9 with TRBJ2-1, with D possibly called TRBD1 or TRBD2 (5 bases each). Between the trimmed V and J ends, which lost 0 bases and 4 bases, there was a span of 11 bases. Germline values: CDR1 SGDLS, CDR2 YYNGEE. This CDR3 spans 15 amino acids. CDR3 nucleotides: TGTGCCAGCAGCGTAGAGGGGAGAACTTACAATGAGCAGTTCTTC. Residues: CASSVEGRTYNEQFF. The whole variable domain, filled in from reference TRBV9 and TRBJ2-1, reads DSGVTQTPKHLITATGQRVTLRCSPRSGDLSVYWYQQSLDQGLQFLIQYYNGEERAKGNILERFSAQQFPDLHSELNLSSLELGDSALYFCASSVEGRTYNEQFFGPGTRLTVL.

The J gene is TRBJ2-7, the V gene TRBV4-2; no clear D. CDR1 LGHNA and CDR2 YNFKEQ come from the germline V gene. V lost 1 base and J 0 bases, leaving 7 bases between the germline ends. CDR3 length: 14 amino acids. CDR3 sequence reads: CASSQVPYSYEQYF. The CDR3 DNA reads TGTGCCAGCAGCCAAGTGCCGTACTCCTACGAGCAGTACTTC.

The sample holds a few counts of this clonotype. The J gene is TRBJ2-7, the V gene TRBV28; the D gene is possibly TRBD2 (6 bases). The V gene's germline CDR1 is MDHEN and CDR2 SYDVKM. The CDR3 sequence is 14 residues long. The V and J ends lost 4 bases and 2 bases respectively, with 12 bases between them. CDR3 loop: CASSSLAVTYEQYF. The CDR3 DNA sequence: TGTGCCAGCAGTTCTTTAGCGGTTACCTACGAGCAGTACTTC.

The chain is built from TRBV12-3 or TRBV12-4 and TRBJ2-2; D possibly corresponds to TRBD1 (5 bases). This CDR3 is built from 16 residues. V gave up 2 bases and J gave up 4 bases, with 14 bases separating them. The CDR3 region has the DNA TGTGCCAGCAGTTTAACTCAGCCTCAGGGCACCGGGGAGCTGTTTTTT. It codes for CASSLTQPQGTGELFF.

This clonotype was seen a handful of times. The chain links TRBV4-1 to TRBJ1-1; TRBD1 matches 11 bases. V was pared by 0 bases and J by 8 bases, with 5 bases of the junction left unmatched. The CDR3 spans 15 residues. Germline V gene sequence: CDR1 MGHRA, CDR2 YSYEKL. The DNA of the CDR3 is TGCGCCAGCAGCCAAGAACCGGGACAGGGGGTAGAAGCTTTCTTT. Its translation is CASSQEPGQGVEAFF.

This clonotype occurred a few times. The CDR3 nucleotides are TGCGCCAGCAGCCAAGGAATGGGACTAGCAACCTACGAGCAGTACTTC. As protein: CASSQGMGLATYEQYF. The chain has TRBV4-1 and TRBJ2-7; 9 nucleotides align to TRBD2. CDR1 and CDR2 (germline): MGHRA, YSYEKL. Trimming cost V 1 base and J 2 bases; bases outside gene matches: 6. There are 16 residues in the CDR3.

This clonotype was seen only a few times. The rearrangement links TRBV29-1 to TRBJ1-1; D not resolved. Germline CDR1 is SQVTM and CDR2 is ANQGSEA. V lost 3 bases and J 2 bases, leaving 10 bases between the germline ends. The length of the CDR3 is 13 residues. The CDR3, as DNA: TGCAGCGTTGAGGGAAGGGTAAACACTGAAGCTTTCTTT. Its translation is CSVEGRVNTEAFF.

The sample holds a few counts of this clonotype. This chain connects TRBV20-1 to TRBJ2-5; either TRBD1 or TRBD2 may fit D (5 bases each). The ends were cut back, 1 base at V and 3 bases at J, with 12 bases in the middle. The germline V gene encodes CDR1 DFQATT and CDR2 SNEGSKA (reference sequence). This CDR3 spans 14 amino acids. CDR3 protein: CSARGLGTKETQYF. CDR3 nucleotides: TGCAGTGCTAGAGGGCTGGGGACCAAAGAGACCCAGTACTTC.

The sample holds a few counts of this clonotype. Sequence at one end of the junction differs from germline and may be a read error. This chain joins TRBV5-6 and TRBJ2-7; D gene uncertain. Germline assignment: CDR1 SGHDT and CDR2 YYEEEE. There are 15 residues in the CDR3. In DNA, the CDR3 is TGTGCCAGCAGCTTGTGGCAGAGTGGCATATACGGCAATAACTTC. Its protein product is CASSLWQSGIYGNNF.

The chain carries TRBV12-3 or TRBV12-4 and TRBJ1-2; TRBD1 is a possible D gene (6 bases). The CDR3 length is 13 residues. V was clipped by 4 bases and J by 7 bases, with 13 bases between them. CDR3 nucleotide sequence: TGTGCCAGCAGTTCCTGGGGGGCCAGTGGCTACACCTTC. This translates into CASSSWGASGYTF.

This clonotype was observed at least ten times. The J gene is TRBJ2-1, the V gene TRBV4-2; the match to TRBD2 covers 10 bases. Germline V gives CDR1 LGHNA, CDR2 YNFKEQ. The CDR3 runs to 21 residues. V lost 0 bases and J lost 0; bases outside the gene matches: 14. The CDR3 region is CASSQEGGTSATPSSYNEQFF. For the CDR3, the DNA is TGTGCCAGCAGCCAAGAAGGCGGGACTAGCGCTACCCCGAGCTCCTACAATGAGCAGTTCTTC.

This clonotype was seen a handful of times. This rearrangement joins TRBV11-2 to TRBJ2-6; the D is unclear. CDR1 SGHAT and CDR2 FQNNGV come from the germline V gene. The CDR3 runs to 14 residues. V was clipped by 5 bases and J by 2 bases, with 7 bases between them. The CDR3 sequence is CASSPLAGANVLTF. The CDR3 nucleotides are TGTGCCAGCAGCCCCTTAGCTGGGGCCAACGTCCTGACTTTC.

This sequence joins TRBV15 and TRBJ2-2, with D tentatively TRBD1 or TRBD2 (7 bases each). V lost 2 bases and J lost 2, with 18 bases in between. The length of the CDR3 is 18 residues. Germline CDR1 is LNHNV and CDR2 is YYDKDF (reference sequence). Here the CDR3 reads CATSRKKGASGNTGELFF. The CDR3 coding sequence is TGTGCCACCAGCAGAAAAAAGGGGGCTAGCGGCAACACCGGGGAGCTGTTTTTT. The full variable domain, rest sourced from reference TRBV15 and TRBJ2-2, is DAMVIQNPRYQVTQFGKPVTLSCSQTLNHNVMYWYQQKSSQAPKLLFHYYDKDFNNEADTPDNFQSRRPNTSFCFLDIRSPGLGDTAMYLCATSRKKGASGNTGELFFGEGSRLTVL.

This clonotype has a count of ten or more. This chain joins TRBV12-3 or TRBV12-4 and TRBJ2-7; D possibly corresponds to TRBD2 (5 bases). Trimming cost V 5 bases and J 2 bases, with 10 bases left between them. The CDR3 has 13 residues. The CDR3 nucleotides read TGTGCCAGCAGTGATCAGCGGCCCTACGAGCAGTACTTC. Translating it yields CASSDQRPYEQYF.

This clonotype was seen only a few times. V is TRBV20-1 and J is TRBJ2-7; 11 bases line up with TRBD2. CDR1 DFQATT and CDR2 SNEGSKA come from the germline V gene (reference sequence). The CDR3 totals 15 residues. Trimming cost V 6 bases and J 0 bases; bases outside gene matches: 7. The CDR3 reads CSATRLAGSSYEQYF. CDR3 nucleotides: TGCAGTGCAACACGACTAGCGGGATCCTCCTACGAGCAGTACTTC.

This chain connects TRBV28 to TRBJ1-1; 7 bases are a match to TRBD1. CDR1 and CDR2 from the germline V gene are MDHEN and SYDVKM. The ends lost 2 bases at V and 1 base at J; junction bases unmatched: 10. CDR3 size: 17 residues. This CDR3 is CASSLNGLGTANTEAFF. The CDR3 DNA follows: TGTGCCAGCAGTTTAAATGGTCTGGGGACAGCGAACACTGAAGCTTTCTTT.

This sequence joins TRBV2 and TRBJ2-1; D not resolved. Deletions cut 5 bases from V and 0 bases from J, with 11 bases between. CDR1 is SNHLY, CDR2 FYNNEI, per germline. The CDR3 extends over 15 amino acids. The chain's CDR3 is CASSSSAHSYNEQFF. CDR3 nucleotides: TGTGCCAGCAGTTCCTCAGCCCACTCCTACAATGAGCAGTTCTTC.

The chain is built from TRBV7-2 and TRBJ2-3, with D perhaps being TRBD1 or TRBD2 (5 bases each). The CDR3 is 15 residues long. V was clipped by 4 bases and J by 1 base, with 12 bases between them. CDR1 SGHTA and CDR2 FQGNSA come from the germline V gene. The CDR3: CASSSSGTRTDTQYF. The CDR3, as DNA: TGTGCCAGCAGCTCGTCCGGGACCCGCACAGATACGCAGTATTTT.

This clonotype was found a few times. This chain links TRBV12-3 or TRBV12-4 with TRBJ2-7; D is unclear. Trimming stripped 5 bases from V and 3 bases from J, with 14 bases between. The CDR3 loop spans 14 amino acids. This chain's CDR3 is CASSGRSRYYEQYF. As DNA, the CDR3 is TGTGCCAGCAGTGGTCGAAGTCGGTACTACGAGCAGTACTTC.

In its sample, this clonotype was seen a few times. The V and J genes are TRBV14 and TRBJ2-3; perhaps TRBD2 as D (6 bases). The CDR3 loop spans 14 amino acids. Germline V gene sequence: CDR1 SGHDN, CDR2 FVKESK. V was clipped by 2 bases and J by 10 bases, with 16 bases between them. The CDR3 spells CASSQRSGGTAQYF. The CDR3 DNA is TGTGCCAGCAGCCAAAGGTCCGGCGGGACTGCGCAGTATTTT.

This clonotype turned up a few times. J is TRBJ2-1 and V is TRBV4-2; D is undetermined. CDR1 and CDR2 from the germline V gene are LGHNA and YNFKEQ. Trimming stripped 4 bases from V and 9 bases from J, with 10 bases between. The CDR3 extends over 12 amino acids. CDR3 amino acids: CASSLSRTEQFF. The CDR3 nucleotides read TGTGCCAGCAGCCTATCTCGCACTGAGCAGTTCTTC.

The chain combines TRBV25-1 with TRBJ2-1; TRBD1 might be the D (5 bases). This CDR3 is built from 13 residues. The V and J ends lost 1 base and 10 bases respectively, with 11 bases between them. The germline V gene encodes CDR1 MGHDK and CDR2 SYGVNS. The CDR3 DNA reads TGTGCCAGCAGTGAATCAGGGATTGTGGAGCAGTTCTTC. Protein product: CASSESGIVEQFF.

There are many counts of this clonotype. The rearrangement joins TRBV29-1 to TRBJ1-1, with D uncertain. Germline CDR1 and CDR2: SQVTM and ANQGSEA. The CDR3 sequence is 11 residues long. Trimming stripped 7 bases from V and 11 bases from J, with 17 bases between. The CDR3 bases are TGCAGCGGGGGTAGTCAGGAGATCGCTTTCTTT. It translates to CSGGSQEIAFF.

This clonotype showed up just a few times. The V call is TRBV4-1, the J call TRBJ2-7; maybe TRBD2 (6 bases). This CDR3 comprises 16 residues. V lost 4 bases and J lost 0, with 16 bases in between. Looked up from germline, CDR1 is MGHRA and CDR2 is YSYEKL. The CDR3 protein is CASSPHGGGNSYEQYF. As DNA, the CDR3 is TGCGCCAGCAGCCCTCACGGGGGTGGGAACTCCTACGAGCAGTACTTC.

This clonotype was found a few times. CDR3 in DNA: TGCGCCAGCAGCCAAGCGGCAAGCCAGGGTGGTGAAGCTTTCTTT. It is translated as CASSQAASQGGEAFF. The chain is built from TRBV4-3 and TRBJ1-1, with D perhaps TRBD1 (5 bases). From germline, CDR1 is LGHNA and CDR2 YSLEER. V was shortened by 1 base and J by 7 bases, with 16 bases between the two germline ends. This CDR3 is 15 amino acids long.

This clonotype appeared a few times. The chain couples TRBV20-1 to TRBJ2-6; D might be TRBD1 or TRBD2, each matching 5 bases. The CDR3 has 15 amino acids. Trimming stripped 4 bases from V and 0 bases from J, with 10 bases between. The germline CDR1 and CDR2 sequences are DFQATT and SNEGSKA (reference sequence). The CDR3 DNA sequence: TGCAGTGCTACCGTTGGGGGCTCTGGGGCCAACGTCCTGACTTTC. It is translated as CSATVGGSGANVLTF.

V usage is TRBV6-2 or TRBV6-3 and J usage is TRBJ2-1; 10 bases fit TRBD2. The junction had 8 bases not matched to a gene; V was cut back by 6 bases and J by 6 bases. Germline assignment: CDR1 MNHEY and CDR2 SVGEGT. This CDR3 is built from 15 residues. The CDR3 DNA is TGTGCCAGCAGGTGGGAAGCGGGAGGGGGCAATGAGCAGTTCTTC. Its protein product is CASRWEAGGGNEQFF.